This is a list of T cell receptor beta chains from one sample in a study of shared clonotypes between healthy human individuals. Produced via immunoSEQ multiplex PCR; TCRdb's table is partial and in-frame only. This table holds about 2.5 million clones, approximately 90% found once. Sequencing was performed on naive CD4+ T cells from PBMCs. Every receptor here comes from a man younger than 30 in good health. Some clones in this sample may be carry-over from other donors' samples. Each CDR3 is given with its conserved first and last residue. The D gene is left open where the match is weak. Size is omitted from some rows. Given values are once, few, many or a class for expanded clones.

d_call	clone_size	j_call	v_call	cdr3_nt	cdr3_aa
NA	NA	TRBJ2-7	TRBV5-4	TGTGCCAGCAGCAGAGGGGGTTTGACCTACGAGCAGTACTTC	CASSRGGLTYEQYF
TRBD1	few	TRBJ1-1	TRBV11-1	TGTGCCAGCAGCACCCCACAGGGGAGGGACACTGAAGCTTTCTTT	CASSTPQGRDTEAFF
NA	NA	TRBJ2-1	TRBV28	TGTGCCAGCAGTCTACTACCCCCGGAGAGAAACAATGAGCAGTTCTTC	CASSLLPPERNNEQFF
TRBD2	NA	TRBJ2-5	TRBV7-2	TGTGCCAGCAGCCCAGGGACTAGCGTCAAGAGGGAGACCCAGTACTTC	CASSPGTSVKRETQYF
NA	NA	TRBJ2-1	TRBV6-6	TGTGCCAGCAGTTACCAGGGGAACGGTGAGCAGTTCTTC	CASSYQGNGEQFF
TRBD1	few	TRBJ1-2	TRBV29-1	TGCAGCGTTGCTGCGACAGGGCTCGATGGCTACACCTTC	CSVAATGLDGYTF
TRBD1	NA	TRBJ2-6	TRBV19	TGTGCCGGCGGAGACAGGGGAACCTCTGGGGCCAACGTCCTGACTTTC	CAGGDRGTSGANVLTF
NA	NA	TRBJ1-2	TRBV6-6	TGTGCCAGCAGTAAACAAGATGGGACCGCGATTTATGGCTACACCTTC	CASSKQDGTAIYGYTF
NA	once	TRBJ2-5	TRBV7-9	TGTGCCAGCAGTTCTGGCCAGGCCCCTCAAGAGACCCAGTACTTC	CASSSGQAPQETQYF
NA	NA	TRBJ1-1	TRBV5-1	TGCGCCAGCAGCTTGCGTTCCCACACGAACACTGAAGCTTTCTTT	CASSLRSHTNTEAFF
NA	NA	TRBJ2-2	TRBV2	TGTGCCAGCATTCGGGAAAACACCGGGGAGCTGTTTTTT	CASIRENTGELFF
NA	NA	TRBJ2-3	TRBV11-3	TGTGCCAGCAGCTTAGAGCCTACGGATACGCAGTATTTT	CASSLEPTDTQYF
NA	NA	TRBJ2-1	TRBV19	TGTGCCAGTAGTATAGTGGAGGGCGGGGTCCGGTTCTTC	CASSIVEGGVRFF
NA	NA	TRBJ1-3	TRBV19	TGTGCCAGTAGTAGGGGACGGGGAAACACCATATATTTT	CASSRGRGNTIYF
TRBD2	NA	TRBJ2-1	TRBV6-1	TGTGCCAGCAGTGAAGCAGATCGCGGGACTAGCGGAAAGAAGCAGTTCTTC	CASSEADRGTSGKKQFF
TRBD1	NA	TRBJ2-7	TRBV28	TGTGCCAGTCGGACAGGGGGGGACTACGAGCAGTACTTC	CASRTGGDYEQYF
NA	NA	TRBJ2-7	TRBV19	TGTGCCAGTAGTCGACGTACTAGGGCCGAACACGAGCAGTACTTC	CASSRRTRAEHEQYF
NA	NA	TRBJ2-7	TRBV5-5	TGTGCGAGCGAGGACTCCTACGAGCAGTACTTC	CASEDSYEQYF
NA	NA	TRBJ2-5	TRBV7-9	TGTGCCAGCAGCTTAGACCGAGAGACCCAGTACTTC	CASSLDRETQYF
NA	NA	TRBJ1-5	TRBV28	TGTGCCAGCAGTTTAAGTTGGCAGGGGTATCAGCCCCAGCATTTT	CASSLSWQGYQPQHF